This TCR beta chain comes out of a study of monozygotic twins with inflammatory bowel disease. TCRdb reanalyzed the 5' RACE reads, giving one entry per CDR3 protein sequence and no DNA. This specimen shows fewer than 350,000 distinct CDR3 sequences; the ten leading clones hold roughly 2%. Germline V CDR1 and CDR2: SGDLS, YYNGEE. CDR3 length equals 13 residues. The receptor comes from a human donor with ulcerative colitis or Crohn's disease, or a healthy co-twin of an affected twin (not recorded which). The chain couples TRBV9 to TRBJ2-2; TCRdb's D call, TRBD1, is unchecked because there is no DNA. The sample was blood. The CDR3 protein is CASDRENTGELFF.